What follows are 22 T cell receptor beta chains derived from one specimen sequenced in a study of T cell responses to AZD1222 COVID-19 vaccine (dated by TCRdb to 2020 to 2023). The time point label, read with the paper, signifies: baseline before first vaccination. Libraries were constructed by the immunoSEQ multiplex PCR assay. In TCRdb, the immuneACCESS table is reduced to in-frame sequences with V and J assigned. These tables do not hold every clone; where another copy was compared, an unresolved V gene accounts for under half, and the others remain unexplained. The sample records about 150,000 clones, roughly nine tenths of which are singletons. Of the sample, about 4.7% is held by the ten largest clones. The material sequenced was peripheral blood, taken on day 0 of AZD1222 vaccination. The origin of the receptors is an adult in good health.

The rearrangement uses TRBV28 and TRBJ1-4; no clear D. Trimming left V 5 bases short and J 10 bases short, with 17 bases between. Germline loops: CDR1 MDHEN, CDR2 SYDVKM. This CDR3 contains 14 residues. The CDR3 here is CASSPSGALAKLFF. In DNA, the CDR3 is TGTGCCAGCAGTCCCTCAGGAGCTCTTGCAAAACTGTTTTTT.

J is TRBJ1-2 and V is TRBV6-5; D gene unclear. The CDR3 covers 13 residues. Germline V gene data show CDR1 as MNHEY and CDR2 as SVGAGI. With 0 bases removed from V and 8 bases from J, the gap between germline ends came to 10 bases. CDR3 protein: CASSYSRRQGYTF. CDR3 nucleotides: TGTGCCAGCAGTTACTCGAGAAGGCAGGGCTACACCTTC.

The chain employs TRBV7-9 and TRBJ1-4, with D possibly TRBD1 on 5 matching bases. The germline gives CDR1 SEHNR, CDR2 FQNEAQ (reference sequence). Trimming cost V 3 bases and J 6 bases, with 14 bases left between them. CDR3 length: 15 residues. CDR3 amino acids: CASSFGSGKDEKLFF. The CDR3 region has the DNA TGTGCCAGCAGCTTCGGGTCAGGGAAGGATGAAAAACTGTTTTTT.

V and J are TRBV27 and TRBJ2-1, with 9 bases fitting TRBD2. Trimming took 7 bases from V and 7 from J; bases not matched to a gene: 11. Germline V gives CDR1 MNHEY, CDR2 SMNVEV (reference sequence). The CDR3 is made up of 15 amino acids. This chain's CDR3 is CASNRLAAGGNEQFF. In DNA form, the CDR3 reads TGTGCCAGCAATCGACTAGCGGCCGGTGGGAATGAGCAGTTCTTC.

This clone was detected only once. V gene TRBV11-2 combines with J gene TRBJ2-7; 9 bases agree with TRBD2. CDR1 is SGHAT and CDR2 is FQNNGV in the germline V gene. The CDR3 sequence is 15 residues long. Germline trimming cut 1 base from V and 3 bases from J; bases unmatched to any gene: 4. The CDR3 loop is CASSLAVAGDYEQYF. The CDR3 DNA follows: TGTGCCAGCAGCTTAGCTGTAGCGGGGGACTACGAGCAGTACTTC.

This chain joins TRBV6-5 and TRBJ1-1; possibly TRBD1 for D (6 bases). This CDR3 has 15 amino acids. Germline V gives CDR1 MNHEY, CDR2 SVGAGI. V was pared by 8 bases and J by 0 bases, with 16 bases between. The CDR3 region is CASEEQGRLNTEAFF. CDR3 coding DNA: TGTGCCAGCGAAGAACAGGGTAGGTTGAACACTGAAGCTTTCTTT.

In its sample, this clone was seen a few times. The rearrangement links TRBV19 to TRBJ1-5; possibly TRBD1 for D (6 bases). The CDR3 consists of 16 residues. CDR1 is LNHDA, CDR2 SQIVND, per germline (reference sequence). The V end lost 5 bases, the J end lost 4 bases, and 18 bases lay between the germline ends. CDR3 protein: CASSLGGGGRNQPQHF. In DNA form, the CDR3 reads TGTGCCAGTAGTTTGGGAGGGGGTGGAAGAAATCAGCCCCAGCATTTT.

The chain has TRBV3-1 (or the pseudogene TRBV3-2) and TRBJ1-3; TRBD1 matches at 9 bases. The junction had 9 bases not matched to a gene; V was cut back by 4 bases and J by 2 bases. Germline V gene sequence: CDR1 LGHDT, CDR2 YNNKEL (reference sequence). The CDR3 has 17 amino acids. The DNA for the CDR3 is TGTGCCAGCAGCCGCCGAGGGGGACAGGGAACTGGAAACACCATATATTTT. It yields the protein CASSRRGGQGTGNTIYF.

In its sample, this clone was seen once. The chain employs TRBV10-2 and TRBJ2-1; D possibly corresponds to TRBD1 (6 bases). CDR1 is WSHSY, CDR2 SAAADI, per germline. The CDR3 covers 13 residues. Trimming took off 4 bases at V and 2 bases at J, with 6 bases between the two ends. This CDR3 reads CASSGTAYNEQFF. For the CDR3, the DNA is TGCGCCAGCAGTGGGACAGCCTACAATGAGCAGTTCTTC.

This clone appeared a single time. The rearrangement links TRBV28 to TRBJ1-2, with 7 bases fitting TRBD1. Looked up from germline, CDR1 is MDHEN and CDR2 is SYDVKM. CDR3 length: 15 residues. V was pared by 6 bases and J by 1 base, with 8 bases of the junction left unmatched. For the CDR3, the DNA is TGTGCCAGCAGAGCACAGGGGCGGTATAACTATGGCTACACCTTC. It is translated as CASRAQGRYNYGYTF.

The chain couples TRBV5-4 to TRBJ2-7; TRBD2 agrees at 13 bases. With V trimmed by 7 bases and J by 1 base, 2 bases remained unmatched. CDR1 and CDR2 (germline): SGHNT, YYREEE (reference sequence). The CDR3 contains 14 residues. The CDR3 DNA reads TGTGCCAGCCGACTAGCGGGAGGTTCCTACGAGCAGTACTTC. It yields the protein CASRLAGGSYEQYF.

This clone was picked up one time. The rearrangement joins TRBV14 to TRBJ2-3, with 7 bases lining up with TRBD2. The CDR3 is 16 residues long. Germline V gene sequence: CDR1 SGHDN, CDR2 FVKESK. J lost 0 bases, V lost 2 bases, and 5 bases had no gene match. The CDR3 coding sequence is TGTGCCAGCAGCCAACCGGGACTACAAAGCACAGATACGCAGTATTTT. Protein sequence: CASSQPGLQSTDTQYF.

J is TRBJ1-2 and V is TRBV2, with 7 bases matching TRBD1. This CDR3 contains 15 residues. The J segment lost 7 bases and the V segment lost 4 bases, leaving 12 bases of the junction unmatched. The germline V gene encodes CDR1 SNHLY and CDR2 FYNNEI. This CDR3 reads CASSGKDTAGGGYTF. In nucleotides, the CDR3 is TGTGCCAGCAGTGGGAAAGACACCGCAGGGGGTGGCTACACCTTC.

V is TRBV6-6 and J is TRBJ1-5; unclear D gene. With 5 bases removed from V and 4 bases from J, the gap between germline ends came to 6 bases. The length of the CDR3 is 12 residues. Germline loops: CDR1 MNHNY, CDR2 SVGAGI (reference sequence). The CDR3 spells CASSHLNQPQHF. DNA for the CDR3: TGTGCCAGCAGTCATTTAAATCAGCCCCAGCATTTT.

This chain uses TRBV23-1 with TRBJ2-3; D is uncertain. TRBV23-1 qualifies as an ORF whose function is uncertain. The CDR3 is 17 residues long. V was shortened by 6 bases and J by 10 bases, with 29 bases between the two germline ends. As DNA, the CDR3 is TGCGCCAGCAGCCCTAACGACCGGGTACGAGGTAGGCCGGCGCAGTATTTT. This codes for CASSPNDRVRGRPAQYF.

This CDR3 reads CASRNLAGYEQYF. The CDR3 bases are TGTGCCAGTAGGAATCTAGCGGGATACGAGCAGTACTTC. V and J are TRBV19 and TRBJ2-7; 9 bases align to TRBD2. V was clipped by 6 bases and J by 4 bases; unmatched bases: 4. The germline gives CDR1 LNHDA, CDR2 SQIVND (reference sequence). This CDR3 spans 13 amino acids.

This chain links TRBV29-1 with TRBJ1-1; D may be TRBD1 (5 bases). V gave up 6 bases and J gave up 0 bases, with 14 bases separating them. This CDR3 has 14 residues. From germline, CDR1 is SQVTM and CDR2 ANQGSEA. This chain's CDR3 is CSVRGGGVNTEAFF. CDR3 DNA sequence: TGCAGCGTCCGGGGGGGAGGAGTGAACACTGAAGCTTTCTTT.

The genes are TRBV7-9 and TRBJ2-1; 13 bases fit TRBD2. This CDR3 has 17 amino acids. Germline V lookup: CDR1 SEHNR, CDR2 FQNEAQ (reference sequence). V lost 2 bases, J lost 4 bases, and 5 bases stayed unmatched. The CDR3 region has the DNA TGTGCCAGCAGCTTATGGGGACTAGCGGGATTGTACAATGAGCAGTTCTTC. Its translation: CASSLWGLAGLYNEQFF.

The gene calls are TRBV4-3 and TRBJ1-2; D is possibly TRBD1 (5 bases). CDR1 and CDR2 (germline): LGHNA, YSLEER. This CDR3 region has 15 residues. The V end was cut by 1 base, the J end by 2 bases, with 11 bases between. CDR3 coding DNA: TGCGCCAGCAGCCAAGCCATAACAGGAAACTATGGCTACACCTTC. This sequence encodes CASSQAITGNYGYTF.

This clone was observed once. This chain joins TRBV2 and TRBJ1-1, with no clear D. The CDR3 runs 12 residues. From germline, CDR1 is SNHLY and CDR2 FYNNEI. The V gene lost 2 bases and the J gene lost 7 bases, with 8 bases spanning the gap. Here the CDR3 DNA reads TGTGCCAGCAGTGAACTACGGGGTGAAGCTTTCTTT. Amino acid sequence: CASSELRGEAFF.

The J gene is TRBJ1-1, the V gene TRBV29-1; D may be TRBD1 (5 bases). V lost 5 bases to trimming and J lost 0 bases, with 13 bases between them. The CDR3 loop spans 14 amino acids. Germline CDR1 SQVTM, CDR2 ANQGSEA. CDR3 loop: CSVSGTAVNTEAFF. The CDR3 DNA is TGCAGCGTTTCCGGGACGGCGGTGAACACTGAAGCTTTCTTT.

This chain uses TRBV3-1 (or the pseudogene TRBV3-2) with TRBJ2-5, with 9 positions matching TRBD2. Per germline, CDR1 LGHDT and CDR2 YNNKEL (reference sequence). V lost 2 bases and J lost 5; bases outside the gene matches: 6. CDR3 size: 15 residues. DNA of the CDR3: TGTGCCAGCAGCCAACCGGCTAGCGGGGCTGAGACCCAGTACTTC. It codes for CASSQPASGAETQYF.